The clone carrying this TCR beta chain was picked up many times. There were TCR beta CDR3 regions amplified from RNA transcripts. HTBI primers were used for first-round RT-PCR of the TCR CDR3. TCRdb passed the multiplex PCR reads through MiXCR, listing each CDR3 protein once. The table lists around 250,000 distinct CDR3 sequences, about a sixth of them singletons. The data were obtained in a study of T cells in Graves' hyperthyroidism and ophthalmopathy. CDR1 SNHLY and CDR2 FYNNEI come from the germline V gene. CDR3 length: 13 amino acids. With 4 bases removed from V and 10 bases from J, the gap between germline ends came to 11 bases.

The sample taken for sequencing was blood. The source is a woman under 30 with Graves' ophthalmopathy. J is TRBJ1-6 and V is TRBV2; D is uncertain. In DNA form, the CDR3 reads TGTGCCAGCAGTGGAAGCTTTTTGTCACCCCTCCACTTT. Protein: CASSGSFLSPLHF.